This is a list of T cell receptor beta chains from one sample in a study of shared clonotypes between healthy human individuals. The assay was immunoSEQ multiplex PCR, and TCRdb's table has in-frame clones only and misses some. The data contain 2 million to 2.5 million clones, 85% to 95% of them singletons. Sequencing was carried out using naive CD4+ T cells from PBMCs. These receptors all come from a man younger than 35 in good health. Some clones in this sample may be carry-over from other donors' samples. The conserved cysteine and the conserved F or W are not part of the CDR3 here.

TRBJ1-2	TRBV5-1	ASSLMSVGQGFGYT
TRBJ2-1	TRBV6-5	ASSRMTGYNEQF
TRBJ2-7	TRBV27	ASSLFRGREQY
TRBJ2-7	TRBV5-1	ASSSLAGAYEQY
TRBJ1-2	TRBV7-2	ASSTPGQGNYGYT
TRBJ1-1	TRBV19	ASSKTGTVNTEAF
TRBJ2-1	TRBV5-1	ASSLNPAASSYNEQF
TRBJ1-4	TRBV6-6	ASSSGTGPEKLF
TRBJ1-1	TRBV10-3	AIKAREMNTEAF
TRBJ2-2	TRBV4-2	ASSQAGSTTGELF
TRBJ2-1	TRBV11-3	ASSFQQGNEQF
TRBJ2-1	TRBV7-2	ASSRTYNEQF
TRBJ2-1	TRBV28	ASSLWTGTYNEQF
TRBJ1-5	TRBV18	ASSPTTAVGVFNQPQH
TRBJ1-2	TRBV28	ASSLHGQPYGYT
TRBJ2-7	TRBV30	AWSVLQGAGYEQY
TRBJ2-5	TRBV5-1	ASSLGGLGETQY
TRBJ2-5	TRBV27	ASSLSRGVTQY
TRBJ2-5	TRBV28	ASDHPGETQY
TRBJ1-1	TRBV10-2	ASSDRAGANTEAF